This entry lists 10 T cell receptor beta chains sequenced from one sample in a study of blood T cells in healthy people across ages. The second PCR ran roughly 6 to 11 cycles with a sample-barcoded 5' primer and J-beta primers. In TCRdb, the 5' RACE reads were re-called with MiXCR into one record per CDR3 protein. The sample has about 780,000 distinct CDR3 sequences, about 45% seen once. The specimen was blood. The receptors here all came from a man aged 80 or over in good health.

The count of this clonotype is one. One base away lies a much larger clone, so this may be a sequencing read error. The chain links TRBV10-2 to TRBJ2-3; D remains ambiguous. This CDR3 is built from 12 residues. The V end lost 6 bases, the J end lost 8 bases, and 12 bases lay between the germline ends. Germline CDR1 reads WSHSY; CDR2 reads SAAADI. The CDR3 DNA follows: TGCGCCAGCAGCCCCGAGACTCCTACGCAGTATTTT. It specifies CASSPETPTQYF.

This sequence joins TRBV6-1 and TRBJ2-7, with 11 bases identical to TRBD2. V gave up 8 bases and J gave up 3 bases; unmatched junction bases: 6. The CDR3 consists of 14 residues. The V gene's germline CDR1 is MNHNS and CDR2 SASEGT. Written as DNA, the CDR3 is TGTGCCAGCTGTCCGGGGACTAGCGGCTACGAGCAGTACTTC. Translated: CASCPGTSGYEQYF.

The V call is TRBV7-6, the J call TRBJ1-5; perhaps TRBD1 as D (6 bases). The CDR3 extends over 13 amino acids. Trimming pared 4 bases from V and 6 bases from J, leaving 10 bases between. CDR1 and CDR2 (germline): SGHVS, FNYEAQ. In nucleotides, the CDR3 is TGTGCCAGCAGCTCTGGGGGCGGTCAGCCCCAGCATTTT. Translation: CASSSGGGQPQHF.

The chain combines TRBV24-1 with TRBJ2-3; 7 bases are a match to TRBD2. The CDR3 covers 16 residues. The V and J ends lost 7 bases and 0 bases, in that order; junction bases with no gene match: 9. In germline, CDR1 is KGHDR, CDR2 SFDVKD. The CDR3 region has the DNA TGTGCCACCAGCCGGATGGGAGGGCCGAGCACAGATACGCAGTATTTT. Translated: CATSRMGGPSTDTQYF.

Worth noting for this clonotype: Its ends do not fully match the called genes, so a read error is possible. The chain is built from TRBV7-9 and TRBJ2-3; D is ambiguous. The length of the CDR3 is 15 residues. Germline-derived CDR1 and CDR2 are SEHNR and FQNEAQ (reference sequence). The DNA for the CDR3 is TGTGCCGGCAGCCCCCAGCAGATTAGCACAGATACGCAGTATTTT. Its translation: CAGSPQQISTDTQYF.

A few counts support this clonotype. The V and J genes are TRBV5-8 and TRBJ1-2, with D maybe TRBD1 (6 bases). The CDR3 is 18 residues long. The V and J ends lost 3 bases and 2 bases respectively, with 23 bases between them. Germline V CDR1 and CDR2: SGHTS, YDEGEE. The CDR3 DNA reads as TGTGCCAGCAGCTCACCTCACTCCGTCGAGGGGGGGAACTATGGCTACACCTTC. Translated: CASSSPHSVEGGNYGYTF. Together with reference TRBV5-8 and TRBJ1-2, the CDR3 gives the full variable domain: EAGVTQSPTHLIKTRGQQATLRCSPISGHTSVYWYQQALGLGLQFLLWYDEGEERNRGNFPPRFSGRQFPNYSSELNVNALELEDSALYLCASSSPHSVEGGNYGYTFGSGTRLTVV.

The chain has TRBV30 and TRBJ2-7; a possible D gene is TRBD1 (5 bases). CDR1 GTSNPN and CDR2 SVGIG come from the germline V gene (reference sequence). CDR3 length equals 16 residues. The V end was cut by 2 bases, the J end by 0 bases, with 17 bases between. CDR3 sequence: CAWSTNHRRSSYEQYF. The CDR3 region has the DNA TGTGCCTGGAGTACAAACCACAGGAGAAGCTCCTACGAGCAGTACTTC.

This chain links TRBV28 with TRBJ1-1; D remains ambiguous. The CDR3 sequence is 14 residues long. Germline CDR1 reads MDHEN; CDR2 reads SYDVKM. V was clipped by 6 bases and J by 0 bases, with 11 bases between them. The CDR3 DNA is TGTGCCAGCAGACGAACTGAAATGAACACTGAAGCTTTCTTT. Protein: CASRRTEMNTEAFF.

The rearrangement joins TRBV27 to TRBJ1-1, with D perhaps matching TRBD1 (5 bases). This CDR3 region has 15 residues. Deletions cut 6 bases from V and 4 bases from J, with 18 bases between. The V gene's germline CDR1 is MNHEY and CDR2 SMNVEV (reference sequence). The CDR3 loop reads CASSAGRGVSTEAFF. In DNA form, the CDR3 reads TGTGCCAGCAGCGCAGGGCGCGGGGTGAGCACTGAAGCTTTCTTT.

The rearrangement joins TRBV20-1 to TRBJ2-1; 10 nucleotides agree with TRBD2. The CDR3 contains 15 residues. The germline V gene has CDR1 DFQATT and CDR2 SNEGSKA (reference sequence). With 1 base clipped from V and 7 bases from J, the junction kept 7 bases outside the gene matches. The CDR3 sequence is CSARVYSGRANEQFF. DNA of the CDR3: TGCAGTGCTAGAGTGTACAGCGGGAGGGCAAATGAGCAGTTCTTC.